This TCR beta chain stems from a study of T-cell reconstitution after alpha-beta-depleted transplantation in children (dated by TCRdb to 2015 to 2016). About the investigation overall: Using TCR repertoire profiling, the study followed T-cell immune reconstitution in a quantitative way in children after TCRalphabeta/CD19-depleted allogeneic hematopoietic cell transplantation.

According to the study, the label for this sample's treatment or condition signals: allogeneic hematopoietic cell transplantation with graft depleted of TCRalphabeta T cells and CD19 B cells. TCRalphabeta/CD19-depleted allogeneic hematopoietic cell grafts were given to the transplant recipients, all of whom were children. Libraries were prepared through PCR. The sequencer listed for this sample is Illumina HiSeq 2500. To normalize quantification of the TCRbeta repertoire, the TCR libraries were built with molecular barcoding that relied on unique molecular identifiers. TCRdb trimmed public reads at Q25 via fastp, called clones via MiXCR and kept in-frame beta chains. A single entry per CDR3 protein holds the most common genes and DNA from its merged rows. The sample includes around 700,000 distinct CDR3 sequences, with about an eighth observed a single time. The ten largest clonotypes hold about 0.77% of the sample.

Results the study describes overall, beyond this receptor: Over the following months the frequencies of hyperexpanded clones went down, and after one year T-cell counts and TCRbeta diversity were mostly credited to newly produced T cells. In some patients, the high TCRbeta diversity seen at day 60 was put down to recipient T cells and intrathymic progenitors that had survived conditioning. The apparently early recovery of alphabetaT-cell counts about two months after transplant reportedly depended on only several hundred rapidly expanded clones that came from non-depleted graft cells.

Note on this clonotype: This receptor's antigen is unknown. This may come from a read error, since a much larger clone is one base off.

Including the terminal cysteine and phenylalanine, the CDR3 comprises 15 residues. This entry keeps only the CDR3 DNA: 45 bases, framed from base 1. Per the germline V gene, MRHNA is the CDR1 and SNTAGT is the CDR2. The clonotype was recovered from a girl under 10 years old with congenital amegakaryocytic thrombocytopenia, due to receive a stem cell transplant. The V and J genes are TRBV6-4 and TRBJ2-3, and TRBD1 may be the D gene, going by 6 matching bases. Sequencing was performed on PBMCs, taken before TCRalphabeta/CD19-depleted stem cell transplant. CDR3 region: CVSSERAGVPDTQYF. The nucleotides read TGTGTCAGCAGTGAGAGGGCAGGGGTCCCAGATACGCAGTATTTT.